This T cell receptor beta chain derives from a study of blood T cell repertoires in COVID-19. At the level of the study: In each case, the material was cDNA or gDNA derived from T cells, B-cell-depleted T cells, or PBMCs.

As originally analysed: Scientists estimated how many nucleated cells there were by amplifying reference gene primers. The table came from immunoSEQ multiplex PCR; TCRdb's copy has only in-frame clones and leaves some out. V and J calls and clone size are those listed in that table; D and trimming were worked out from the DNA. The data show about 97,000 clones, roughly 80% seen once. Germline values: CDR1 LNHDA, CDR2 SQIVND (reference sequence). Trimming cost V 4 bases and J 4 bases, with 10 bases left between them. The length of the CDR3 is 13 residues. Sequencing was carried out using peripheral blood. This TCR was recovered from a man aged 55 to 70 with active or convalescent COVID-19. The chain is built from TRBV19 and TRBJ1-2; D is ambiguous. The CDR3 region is CASSREIRYGYTF. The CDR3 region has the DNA TGTGCCAGTAGTAGAGAAATTCGCTATGGCTACACCTTC.